This T cell receptor (beta chain) was found in a study of vaccination effects on CD4 cells after COVID-19. Overall study results and limits: Nearly all vaccine-induced clones in healthy recipients recognized only SARS-CoV-2. There were few convalescent patients in the study and no early post-infection timepoints.

Trimming stripped 4 bases from V and 2 bases from J, with 8 bases between. The germline CDR1 and CDR2 sequences are LGHNT and FRNRAP. The CDR3 runs to 13 residues. Measured with immunoSEQ multiplex PCR; TCRdb has only the in-frame clones, and not every one. The sample lists about 45,000 clones, around 78% occurring once. Note on this clone: Its antigen is still unknown.

Using viral peptide pools, the ViraFEST assay grew out antigen-specific CD4+ T cells prior to sequencing. Isolating CD4+ T cells followed approximately 10 days of culture. Vaccinees lacked prior SARS-CoV-2 infection and tested negative for nucleocapsid antibodies. Each well held about 2 million PBMC cultured with 7.5 to 10 ug/ml peptides and 8 to 10 IU/ml IL-2. IL-2 medium supplanted half the medium on days 3 and 7. The TCR comes from a human donor who received a COVID-19 vaccine. The source material was CD4+ T cells from PBMCs cultured with SARS-CoV-2 spike peptides, sampled before COVID-19 vaccination. The chain carries TRBV12-5 and TRBJ2-5; D is perhaps TRBD1 (5 bases). The CDR3 DNA follows: TGTGCTAGTGGTTCGACAGTTCAAGAGACCCAGTACTTC. Translation gives CASGSTVQETQYF.